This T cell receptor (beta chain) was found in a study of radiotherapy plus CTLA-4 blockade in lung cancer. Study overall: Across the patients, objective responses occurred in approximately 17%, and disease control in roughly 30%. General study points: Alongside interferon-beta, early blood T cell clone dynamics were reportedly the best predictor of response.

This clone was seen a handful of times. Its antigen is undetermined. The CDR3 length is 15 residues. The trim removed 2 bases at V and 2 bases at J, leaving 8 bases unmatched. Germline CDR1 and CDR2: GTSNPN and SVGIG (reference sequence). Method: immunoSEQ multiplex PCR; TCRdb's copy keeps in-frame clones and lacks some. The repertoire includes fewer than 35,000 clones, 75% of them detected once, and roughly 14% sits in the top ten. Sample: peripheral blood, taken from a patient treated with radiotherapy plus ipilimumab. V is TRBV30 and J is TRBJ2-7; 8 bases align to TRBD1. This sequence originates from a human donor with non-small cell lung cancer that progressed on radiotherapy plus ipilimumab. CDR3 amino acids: CAWSLWGQEAYEQYF. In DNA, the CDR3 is TGTGCCTGGAGTCTATGGGGACAGGAGGCCTACGAGCAGTACTTC.